The 22 T cell receptor beta chains listed next were all sequenced from one sample in a study of T-cell memory formation after mild COVID-19. One entry per CDR3 protein, called by TCRdb with MiXCR from the 5' RACE reads. The sample has about 420,000 distinct CDR3 sequences, around a quarter seen once; the top ten hold roughly 14%. What was sequenced was PBMCs or a T cell subset sorted from them (not recorded which). Receptor source: an adult woman who had mild COVID-19 (a few samples of this study predate the infection). Cell type and time point are not known.

V usage is TRBV3-1 and J usage is TRBJ2-6; no clear D. The germline V gene encodes CDR1 LGHDT and CDR2 YNNKEL (reference sequence). The CDR3 spans 13 residues. The germline V and J ends were trimmed by 7 bases and 4 bases, with 8 bases remaining between them. CDR3 DNA sequence: TGTGCCAGCATCCTGACCGGGGCCAACGTCCTGACTTTC. Its translation is CASILTGANVLTF.

V is TRBV27 and J is TRBJ2-3; D gene uncertain. This CDR3 is 14 amino acids long. The V end lost 6 bases, the J end lost 9 bases, and 19 bases lay between the germline ends. Looked up from germline, CDR1 is MNHEY and CDR2 is SMNVEV (reference sequence). The DNA for the CDR3 is TGTGCCAGCAGCCCAAATGGAGCGATCGGGACGCAGTATTTT. This translates into CASSPNGAIGTQYF.

The chain uses TRBV12-3 or TRBV12-4 and TRBJ2-2, with D possibly being TRBD1 (5 bases). The ends were cut back, 2 bases at V and 4 bases at J, with 14 bases in the middle. CDR3 length: 16 residues. CDR3 residues: CASSLIFRVSTGELFF. The CDR3 nucleotides read TGTGCCAGCAGTTTAATCTTCAGGGTTAGCACCGGGGAGCTGTTTTTT.

V and J are TRBV29-1 and TRBJ2-3, with 10 bases that match TRBD2. V lost 1 base and J lost 2; bases outside the gene matches: 9. Germline CDR1 reads SQVTM; CDR2 reads ANQGSEA. The CDR3 spans 17 residues. Written as DNA, the CDR3 is TGCAGCGTTGAAGGGCCCACTCTAGCGGGGGACACAGATACGCAGTATTTT. Its translation is CSVEGPTLAGDTDTQYF.

V is TRBV5-1 and J is TRBJ1-1, with 8 bases aligning to TRBD1. The CDR3 loop spans 17 amino acids. Germline CDR1 SGHRS, CDR2 YFSETQ. V lost 1 base and J lost 2; bases outside the gene matches: 10. The DNA for the CDR3 is TGCGCCAGCAGCTTGTCTGGCCCCGACAGGGGAAACACTGAAGCTTTCTTT. Its translation is CASSLSGPDRGNTEAFF.

V usage is TRBV4-2 and J usage is TRBJ1-6; D is uncertain. This CDR3 region has 14 residues. The ends were cut back, 0 bases at V and 10 bases at J, with 10 bases in the middle. Germline-derived CDR1 and CDR2 are LGHNA and YNFKEQ. CDR3 sequence (DNA): TGTGCCAGCAGCCAAGATAGAAATGACTCACCCCTCCACTTT. It encodes CASSQDRNDSPLHF.

V gene TRBV7-9 combines with J gene TRBJ2-1; 10 nucleotides match TRBD2. CDR3 length: 16 residues. CDR1 SEHNR and CDR2 FQNEAQ come from the germline V gene (reference sequence). The V gene end was trimmed by 4 bases and the J gene end by 9 bases; junction bases not matched to a gene: 12. The CDR3 protein is CASSSGRASGSGEQFF. CDR3 sequence (DNA): TGTGCCAGCAGCTCAGGGCGGGCTAGCGGGAGTGGTGAGCAGTTCTTC.

This sequence joins TRBV6-5 and TRBJ1-2; TRBD1 aligns across 10 bases. The CDR3 is 14 amino acids. Germline V gene lookup returns CDR1 MNHEY and CDR2 SVGAGI. V dropped 2 bases and J dropped 6; count of bases not matched to a gene: 3. CDR3 region: CASSYGTGADGYTF. The CDR3 DNA is TGTGCCAGCAGTTACGGGACAGGGGCTGATGGCTACACCTTC.

V and J are TRBV7-6 and TRBJ2-7; D may be TRBD1 or TRBD2 (5 bases each). The length of the CDR3 is 16 residues. Between the trimmed V and J ends, which lost 2 bases and 5 bases, there was a span of 19 bases. Germline CDR1 and CDR2: SGHVS and FNYEAQ. CDR3 loop: CASSLFGGGGIDEQYF. DNA of the CDR3: TGTGCCAGCAGCTTATTTGGGGGTGGAGGTATAGACGAGCAGTACTTC.

This clonotype was seen a few times. The rearrangement uses TRBV6-5 and TRBJ2-7; 7 nucleotides match TRBD1. CDR1 MNHEY and CDR2 SVGAGI come from the germline V gene. CDR3 size: 14 residues. J was trimmed by 4 bases and V by 4 bases; bases with no gene match: 7. The CDR3: CASSFRDSFYEQYF. CDR3 sequence (DNA): TGTGCCAGCAGTTTCCGGGACAGCTTTTACGAGCAGTACTTC.

This clonotype has only a few counts. The V and J genes are TRBV7-9 and TRBJ2-7; D call uncertain. V was shortened by 1 base and J by 3 bases, with 10 bases between the two germline ends. The length of the CDR3 is 14 residues. Germline assignment: CDR1 SEHNR and CDR2 FQNEAQ (reference sequence). The CDR3 protein is CASSLEPAFYEQYF. The CDR3 bases are TGTGCCAGCAGCTTAGAGCCAGCCTTCTACGAGCAGTACTTC.

Only a few counts were recorded for this clonotype. This chain joins TRBV20-1 and TRBJ2-5; D not certain. This CDR3 has 13 amino acids. Germline CDR1 is DFQATT and CDR2 is SNEGSKA (reference sequence). The CDR3 spells CSRSRNSGETQYF. The CDR3 nucleotides are TGCTCCCGCTCTCGGAATTCGGGAGAGACCCAGTACTTC.

The chain recombines TRBV30 with TRBJ1-1; no firm D call. The V end lost 0 bases, the J end lost 5 bases, and 7 bases lay between the germline ends. This CDR3 comprises 12 residues. Per the germline V gene, CDR1 is GTSNPN and CDR2 is SVGIG (reference sequence). CDR3 nucleotides: TGTGCCTGGAGTGTATCACTGACTGAAGCTTTCTTT. Its translation: CAWSVSLTEAFF.

This chain uses TRBV4-1 with TRBJ1-1; possible D gene TRBD1, 6 bases. Germline loops: CDR1 MGHRA, CDR2 YSYEKL. Trimming cost V 1 base and J 1 base, with 10 bases left between them. CDR3 length: 15 residues. The CDR3, as DNA: TGCGCCAGCAGCCAAGTGGGGGGCACGAACACTGAAGCTTTCTTT. As protein: CASSQVGGTNTEAFF.

The chain uses TRBV7-8 and TRBJ1-4; 7 bases are a match to TRBD1. This CDR3 region has 17 residues. V lost 5 bases, J lost 5 bases, and 14 bases stayed unmatched. The germline CDR1 and CDR2 sequences are SGHVS and FQNEAQ. The DNA of the CDR3 is TGTGCCAGCAGCCCGCCCCACAGGGGTAGGAGGAATGAAAAACTGTTTTTT. This codes for CASSPPHRGRRNEKLFF.

This clonotype was counted between two and nine times. The CDR3 loop is CASSEPGQGANTGELFF. The CDR3 DNA sequence: TGTGCCAGCAGCGAACCGGGACAGGGCGCGAACACCGGGGAGCTGTTTTTT. This sequence joins TRBV9 and TRBJ2-2, with 9 bases lining up with TRBD1. The V gene's germline CDR1 is SGDLS and CDR2 YYNGEE. The CDR3 totals 17 residues. V shed 3 bases, J shed 0 bases, and the junction held 6 bases outside the gene matches.

The chain employs TRBV30 and TRBJ2-2; D is uncertain. The CDR3 loop spans 10 amino acids. Per germline, CDR1 GTSNPN and CDR2 SVGIG (reference sequence). Between the trimmed V and J ends, which lost 7 bases and 5 bases, there was a span of 5 bases. The CDR3 region has the DNA TGTGCCTCAGAAACCGGGGAGCTGTTTTTT. Protein product: CASETGELFF.

This clonotype was picked up a small number of times. The chain couples TRBV6-2 or TRBV6-3 to TRBJ2-1; 8 nucleotides agree with TRBD2. The germline V gene encodes CDR1 MNHEY and CDR2 SVGEGT. The CDR3 runs 20 residues. V trimming: 2 bases; J trimming: 0 bases; junction bases outside the gene matches: 15. The CDR3 here is CASSYPVLREDLVSYNEQFF. In nucleotides, the CDR3 is TGTGCCAGCAGTTACCCCGTTTTGCGGGAGGACCTCGTCTCCTACAATGAGCAGTTCTTC.

The V and J genes are TRBV3-1 and TRBJ1-1; D perhaps matches TRBD1 (6 bases). Per the germline V gene, CDR1 is LGHDT and CDR2 is YNNKEL (reference sequence). The length of the CDR3 is 15 residues. V was clipped by 0 bases and J by 5 bases, with 13 bases between them. The CDR3 loop is CASSQEQRRGTEAFF. CDR3 in DNA: TGTGCCAGCAGCCAAGAACAGAGGAGGGGGACTGAAGCTTTCTTT.

The genes are TRBV15 and TRBJ2-1; TRBD2 matches 7 bases. V was pared by 1 base and J by 9 bases, with 12 bases of the junction left unmatched. Germline assignment: CDR1 LNHNV and CDR2 YYDKDF (reference sequence). The CDR3 covers 16 residues. CDR3 in DNA: TGTGCCACCAGCAGAGTTTCCGGGACTACCACACGTGAGCAGTTCTTC. Its translation: CATSRVSGTTTREQFF. The variable domain in full, completed from reference TRBV15 and TRBJ2-1, reads DAMVIQNPRYQVTQFGKPVTLSCSQTLNHNVMYWYQQKSSQAPKLLFHYYDKDFNNEADTPDNFQSRRPNTSFCFLDIRSPGLGDTAMYLCATSRVSGTTTREQFFGPGTRLTVL.

This clonotype showed up just a few times. The genes are TRBV20-1 and TRBJ2-5, with TRBD2 identical over 13 bases. Germline assignment: CDR1 DFQATT and CDR2 SNEGSKA (reference sequence). J was trimmed by 4 bases and V by 4 bases; bases with no gene match: 9. This CDR3 is 16 amino acids long. CDR3 sequence: CSAIGTSGTFLETQYF. CDR3 DNA: TGCAGTGCTATCGGGACTAGCGGGACCTTCCTAGAGACCCAGTACTTC.

DNA of the CDR3: TGCAGTGCTAGAGCGCTGAGGGGGCAGGGTAACTATGGCTACACCTTC. Its protein is CSARALRGQGNYGYTF. The chain links TRBV20-1 to TRBJ1-2; 7 bases match TRBD1. The ends lost 1 base at V and 1 base at J; junction bases unmatched: 9. The CDR3 loop spans 16 amino acids. Germline CDR1 DFQATT, CDR2 SNEGSKA (reference sequence).